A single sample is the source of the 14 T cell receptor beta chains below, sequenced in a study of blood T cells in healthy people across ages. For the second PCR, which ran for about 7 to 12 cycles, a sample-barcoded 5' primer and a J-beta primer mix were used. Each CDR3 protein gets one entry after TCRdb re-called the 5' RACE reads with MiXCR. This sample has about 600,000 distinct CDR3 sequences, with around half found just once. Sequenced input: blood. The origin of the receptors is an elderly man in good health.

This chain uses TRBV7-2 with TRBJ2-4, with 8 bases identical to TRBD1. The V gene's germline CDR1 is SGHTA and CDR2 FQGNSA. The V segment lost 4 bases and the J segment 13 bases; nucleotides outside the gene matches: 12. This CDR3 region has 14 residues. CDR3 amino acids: CASSSDRALVEQYF. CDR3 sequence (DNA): TGTGCCAGCAGCTCGGACAGGGCTTTGGTTGAGCAGTACTTC. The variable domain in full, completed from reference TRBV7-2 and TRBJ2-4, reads GAGVSQSPSNKVTEKGKDVELRCDPISGHTALYWYRQSLGQGLEFLIYFQGNSAPDKSGLPSDRFSAERTGGSVSTLTIQRTQQEDSAVYLCASSSDRALVEQYFGAGTRLSVL.

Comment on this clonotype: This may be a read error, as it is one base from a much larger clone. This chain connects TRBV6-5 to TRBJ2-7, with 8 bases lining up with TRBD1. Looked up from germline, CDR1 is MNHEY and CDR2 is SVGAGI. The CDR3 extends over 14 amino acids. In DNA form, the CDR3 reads TGTACCAGCCTTGGGACAGGAGGGCCCTACGAGCAGTACTTC. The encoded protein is CTSLGTGGPYEQYF.

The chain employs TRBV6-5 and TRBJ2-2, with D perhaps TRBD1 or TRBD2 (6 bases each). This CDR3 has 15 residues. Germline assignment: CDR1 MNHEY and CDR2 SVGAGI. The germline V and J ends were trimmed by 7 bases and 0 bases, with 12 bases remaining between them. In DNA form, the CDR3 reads TGTGCCAGCACTAGGGGGGCCCCGAACACCGGGGAGCTGTTTTTT. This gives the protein CASTRGAPNTGELFF.

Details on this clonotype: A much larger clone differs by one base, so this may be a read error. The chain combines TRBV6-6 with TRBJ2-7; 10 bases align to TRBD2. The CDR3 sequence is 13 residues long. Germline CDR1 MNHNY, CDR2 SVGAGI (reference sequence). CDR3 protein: CACSTTSGYEQYF. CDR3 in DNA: TGTGCCTGCAGTACGACTAGCGGGTACGAGCAGTACTTC.

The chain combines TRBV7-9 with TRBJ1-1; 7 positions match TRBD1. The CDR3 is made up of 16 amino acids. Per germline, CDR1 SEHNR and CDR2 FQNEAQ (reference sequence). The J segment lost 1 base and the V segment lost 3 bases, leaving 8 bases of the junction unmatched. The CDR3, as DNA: TGTGCCAGCAGCTTTTCCACAGGGGCCGCGAACACTGAAGCTTTCTTT. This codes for CASSFSTGAANTEAFF. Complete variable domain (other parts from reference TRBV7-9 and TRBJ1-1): DTGVSQNPRHKITKRGQNVTFRCDPISEHNRLYWYRQTLGQGPEFLTYFQNEAQLEKSRLLSDRFSAERPKGSFSTLEIQRTEQGDSAMYLCASSFSTGAANTEAFFGQGTRLTVV.

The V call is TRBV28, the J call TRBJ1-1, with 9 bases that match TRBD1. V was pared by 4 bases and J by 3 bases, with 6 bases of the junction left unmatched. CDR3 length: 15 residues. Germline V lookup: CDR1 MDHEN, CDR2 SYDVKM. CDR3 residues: CASSSWNRGHTEAFF. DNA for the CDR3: TGTGCCAGCAGTTCGTGGAACAGGGGGCACACTGAAGCTTTCTTT.

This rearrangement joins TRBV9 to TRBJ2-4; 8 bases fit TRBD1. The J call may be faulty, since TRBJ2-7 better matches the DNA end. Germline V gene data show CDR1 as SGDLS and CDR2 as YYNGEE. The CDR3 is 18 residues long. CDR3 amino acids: CASSVVRQGHKVNYEQYF. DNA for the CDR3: TGTGCCAGCAGCGTAGTCCGACAGGGGCATAAAGTAAACTACGAGCAGTACTTC.

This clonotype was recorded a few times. The CDR3 loop reads CASSIGTGGFGSPLHF. In DNA, the CDR3 is TGTGCCAGCAGCATAGGGACAGGGGGCTTCGGTTCACCCCTCCACTTT. This chain uses TRBV14 with TRBJ1-6, with TRBD1 matching 12 bases. Germline values: CDR1 SGHDN, CDR2 FVKESK. This CDR3 region has 16 residues. V shed 5 bases and J 9 bases; nucleotides not matched to a gene: 8.

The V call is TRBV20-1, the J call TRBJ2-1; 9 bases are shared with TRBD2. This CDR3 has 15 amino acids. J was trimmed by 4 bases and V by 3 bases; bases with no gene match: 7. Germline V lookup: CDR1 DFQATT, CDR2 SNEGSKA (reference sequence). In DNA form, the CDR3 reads TGCAGTGCTAGGTCCGTAGCGGGAGTGTACAATGAGCAGTTCTTC. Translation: CSARSVAGVYNEQFF.

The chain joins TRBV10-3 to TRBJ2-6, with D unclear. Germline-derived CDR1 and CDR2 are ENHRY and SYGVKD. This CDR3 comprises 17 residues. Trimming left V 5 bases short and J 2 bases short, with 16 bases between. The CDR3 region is CAISWGSAQPGANVLTF. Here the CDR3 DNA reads TGTGCCATCAGTTGGGGAAGTGCTCAGCCTGGGGCCAACGTCCTGACTTTC.

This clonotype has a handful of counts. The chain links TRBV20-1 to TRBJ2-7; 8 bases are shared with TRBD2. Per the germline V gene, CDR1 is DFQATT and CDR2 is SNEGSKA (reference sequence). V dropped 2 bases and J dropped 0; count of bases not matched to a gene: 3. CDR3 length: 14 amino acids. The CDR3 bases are TGCAGTGCTAGAAAGCGGGAGACCTCCTACGAGCAGTACTTC. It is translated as CSARKRETSYEQYF.

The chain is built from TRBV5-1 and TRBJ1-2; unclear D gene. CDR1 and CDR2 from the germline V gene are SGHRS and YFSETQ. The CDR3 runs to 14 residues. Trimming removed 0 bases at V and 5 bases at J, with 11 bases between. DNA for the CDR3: TGCGCCAGCAGCTTGGAGGCCAGTGAATATGGCTACACCTTC. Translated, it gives CASSLEASEYGYTF. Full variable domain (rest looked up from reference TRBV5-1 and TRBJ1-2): KAGVTQTPRYLIKTRGQQVTLSCSPISGHRSVSWYQQTPGQGLQFLFEYFSETQRNKGNFPGRFSGRQFSNSRSEMNVSTLELGDSALYLCASSLEASEYGYTFGSGTRLTVV.

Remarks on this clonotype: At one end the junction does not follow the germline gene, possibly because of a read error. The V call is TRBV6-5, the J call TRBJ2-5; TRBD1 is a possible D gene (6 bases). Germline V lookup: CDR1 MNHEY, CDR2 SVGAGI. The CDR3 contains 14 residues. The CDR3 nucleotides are TGTTCCAGCAGATCTTGGACAGCCGAAGAGACCCAGTACTTC. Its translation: CSSRSWTAEETQYF.

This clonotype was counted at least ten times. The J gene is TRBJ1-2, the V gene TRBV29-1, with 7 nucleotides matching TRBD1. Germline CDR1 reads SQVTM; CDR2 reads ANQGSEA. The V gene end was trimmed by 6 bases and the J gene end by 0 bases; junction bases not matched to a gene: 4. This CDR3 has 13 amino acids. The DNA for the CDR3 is TGCAGCGTAGTAGGGACAGCTAACTATGGCTACACCTTC. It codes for CSVVGTANYGYTF.